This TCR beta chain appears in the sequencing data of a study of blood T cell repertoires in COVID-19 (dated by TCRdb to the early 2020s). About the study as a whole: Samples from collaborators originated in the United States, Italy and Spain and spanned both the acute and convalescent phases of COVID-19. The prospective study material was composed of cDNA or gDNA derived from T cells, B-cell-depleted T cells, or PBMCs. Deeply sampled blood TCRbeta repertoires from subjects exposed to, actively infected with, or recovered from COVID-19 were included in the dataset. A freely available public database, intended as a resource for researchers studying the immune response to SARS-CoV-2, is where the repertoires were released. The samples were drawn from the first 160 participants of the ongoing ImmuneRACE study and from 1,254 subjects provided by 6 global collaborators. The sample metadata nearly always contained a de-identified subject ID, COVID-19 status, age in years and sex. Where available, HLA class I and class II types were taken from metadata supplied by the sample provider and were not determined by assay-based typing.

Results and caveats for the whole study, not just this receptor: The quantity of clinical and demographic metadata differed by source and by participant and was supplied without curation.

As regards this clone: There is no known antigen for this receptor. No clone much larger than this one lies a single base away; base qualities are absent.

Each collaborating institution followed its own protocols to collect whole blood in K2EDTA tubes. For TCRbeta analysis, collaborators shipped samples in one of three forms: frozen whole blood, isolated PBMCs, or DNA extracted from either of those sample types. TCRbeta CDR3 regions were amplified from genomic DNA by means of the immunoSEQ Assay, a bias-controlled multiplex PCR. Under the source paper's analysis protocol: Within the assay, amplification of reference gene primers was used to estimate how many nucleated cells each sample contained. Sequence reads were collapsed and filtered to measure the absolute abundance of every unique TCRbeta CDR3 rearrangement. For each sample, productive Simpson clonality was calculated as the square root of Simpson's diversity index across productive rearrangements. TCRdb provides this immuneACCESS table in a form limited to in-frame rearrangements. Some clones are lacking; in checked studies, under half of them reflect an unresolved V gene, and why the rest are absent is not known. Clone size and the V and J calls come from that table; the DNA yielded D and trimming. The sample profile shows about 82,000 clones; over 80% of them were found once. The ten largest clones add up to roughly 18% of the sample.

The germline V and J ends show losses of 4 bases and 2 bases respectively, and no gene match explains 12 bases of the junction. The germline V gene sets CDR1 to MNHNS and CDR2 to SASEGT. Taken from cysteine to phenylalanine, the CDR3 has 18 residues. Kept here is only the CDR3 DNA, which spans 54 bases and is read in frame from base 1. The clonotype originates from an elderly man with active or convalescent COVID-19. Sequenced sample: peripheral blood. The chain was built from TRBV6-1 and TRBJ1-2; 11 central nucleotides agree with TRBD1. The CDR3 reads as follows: CASSGRDRGFPLNYGYTF. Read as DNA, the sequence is TGTGCCAGCAGTGGCCGGGACAGGGGGTTTCCGTTGAACTATGGCTACACCTTC.